These T cell receptor beta chains were read from a single sample in a study of OX40 agonist ivuxolimab in advanced cancers. Method: immunoSEQ multiplex PCR; TCRdb's copy keeps in-frame clones and lacks some. The sample has roughly 36,000 clones; around four fifths are singletons. The source was CD4+ or CD8+ T cells sorted from blood, collected in a trial of the OX40 agonist ivuxolimab. These receptors all stem from an adult with an advanced solid tumor such as melanoma, head and neck, liver or kidney cancer. CDR3s include the opening cysteine and the closing phenylalanine or tryptophan. A D gene is named only where the DNA matches it firmly. Clone size is not always given. Where it is, it says once, few, many or a class for expanded clones.

TRBJ1-2 NA TRBV13 NA CASSPRALGGYTF TGTGCCAGCAGCCCCCGGGCCCTTGGGGGCTACACCTTC
TRBJ2-3 NA TRBV6-1 NA CASKTDTQYF TGTGCCAGCAAAACAGATACGCAGTATTTT
TRBJ2-3 NA TRBV7-3 NA CASSWSRGDTQYF TGTGCCAGCAGCTGGAGCAGGGGAGATACGCAGTATTTT
TRBJ2-5 NA TRBV7-2 NA CASSLTVKGETQYF TGTGCCAGCAGCTTAACGGTGAAGGGAGAGACCCAGTACTTC
TRBJ1-6 NA TRBV6-5 NA CASSYEGRNSPLHF TGTGCCAGCAGTTACGAGGGGCGGAATTCACCCCTCCACTTT
TRBJ1-6 NA TRBV7-2 NA CASSFGGYYSPLHF TGTGCCAGCAGCTTTGGAGGGTACTATTCACCCCTCCACTTT
TRBJ1-3 once TRBV11-2 NA CASRQTGSGNTIYF TGTGCCAGCAGGCAGACAGGCTCTGGAAACACCATATATTTT
TRBJ2-3 NA TRBV15 TRBD2 CATSRGRGLAGESTDTQYF TGTGCCACCAGCAGAGGGCGGGGACTAGCGGGGGAGAGCACAGATACGCAGTATTTT
TRBJ2-3 NA TRBV5-6 TRBD2 CASSSTSGVSGTQYF TGTGCCAGCAGCTCGACTAGCGGGGTGTCAGGAACGCAGTATTTT
TRBJ1-2 NA TRBV10-3 NA CAISEGQAGYTF TGTGCCATCAGTGAAGGCCAGGCGGGCTACACCTTC
TRBJ2-7 NA TRBV5-4 TRBD2 CASSQAGTSGSYEQYF TGTGCCAGCAGCCAGGCCGGGACTAGCGGGAGTTACGAGCAGTACTTC
TRBJ2-1 few TRBV28 TRBD1 CASRGAGTGENEQFF TGTGCCAGCCGAGGCGCGGGGACAGGGGAGAATGAGCAGTTCTTC
TRBJ2-1 NA TRBV7-2 TRBD2 CASSLTSGINEQFF TGTGCCAGCAGCCTTACTAGCGGGATCAATGAGCAGTTCTTC
TRBJ2-1 NA TRBV5-1 TRBD1 CASSGGTGPPNEQFF TGCGCCAGCAGCGGGGGGACAGGGCCCCCCAATGAGCAGTTCTTC
TRBJ2-6 NA TRBV7-9 NA CASSTLSGANVLTF TGTGCCAGCAGCACTCTCTCTGGGGCCAACGTCCTGACTTTC